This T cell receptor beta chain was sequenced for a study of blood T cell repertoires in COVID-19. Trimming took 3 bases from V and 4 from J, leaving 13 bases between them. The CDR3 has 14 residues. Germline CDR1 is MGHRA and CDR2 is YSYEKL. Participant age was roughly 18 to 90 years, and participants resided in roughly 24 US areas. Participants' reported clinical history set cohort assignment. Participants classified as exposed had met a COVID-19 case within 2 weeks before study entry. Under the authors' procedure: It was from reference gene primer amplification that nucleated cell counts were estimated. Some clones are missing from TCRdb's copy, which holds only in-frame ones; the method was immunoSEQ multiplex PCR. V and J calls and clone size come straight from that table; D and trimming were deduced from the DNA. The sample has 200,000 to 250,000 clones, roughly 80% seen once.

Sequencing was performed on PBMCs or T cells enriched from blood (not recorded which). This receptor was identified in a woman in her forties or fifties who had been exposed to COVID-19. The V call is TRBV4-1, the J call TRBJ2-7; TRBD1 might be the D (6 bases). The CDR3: CASSQTGQPYEQYF. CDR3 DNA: TGCGCCAGCAGCCAGACGGGACAACCTTACGAGCAGTACTTC.